This TCR beta chain was captured by sequencing in a study of OX40 agonist ivuxolimab in advanced cancers. Turning to the study itself: Ivuxolimab is an agonistic anti-OX40 (CD134) antibody, and patients were treated with it. A mean age of around 60 years, range roughly 23 to 79, was recorded, and 70% to 85% were male.

Germline V CDR1 and CDR2: LNHDA, SQIVND (reference sequence). The V and J ends lost 5 bases and 2 bases respectively, with 14 bases between them. This CDR3 spans 15 amino acids. Of note for this clone: Its antigen is unidentified.

Patients were excluded for autoimmune disease history or systemic immunosuppression. Method: immunoSEQ multiplex PCR; TCRdb's copy keeps in-frame clones and lacks some. The repertoire holds about 83,000 clones, about 85% seen once, with about 0.66% in the top ten. The study's findings and limits: Both CD4+ and CD8+ T cell populations in blood had undergone clonal expansion by week 6 at 0.1 to 3.0 mg/kg.

The chain carries TRBV19 and TRBJ2-3; D call uncertain. The sample in question was CD4+ or CD8+ T cells sorted from blood, obtained in a trial of the OX40 agonist ivuxolimab. The TCR originated in an adult with an advanced solid tumor such as melanoma, head and neck, liver or kidney cancer. The CDR3 loop reads CASSAPAESTDTQYF. The CDR3 DNA is TGTGCCAGTAGTGCCCCCGCAGAATCCACAGATACGCAGTATTTT.